The 17 T cell receptor beta chains below were found in one sample sequenced in a study of T cells in Graves' hyperthyroidism and ophthalmopathy (dated by TCRdb to between 2018 and 2021). The library was prepared using multiplex PCR. This sample was sequenced with an Illumina HiSeq 2000. TCR beta CDR3 regions were amplified from RNA transcripts. The TCR CDR3 was subjected to a first round of RT-PCR using the HTBI primer set and the Qiagen OneStep RT-PCR kit. TCRdb reprocessing: public reads trimmed at Q25 with fastp, clones called with MiXCR, in-frame beta chains kept. Merged by CDR3 protein, the rows form single entries marked with the most common genes and DNA. A total of 300,000 to 450,000 distinct CDR3 sequences appear in this sample, approximately 14% of them only once. The top ten clones comprise about a quarter of the sample. Sequencing input: blood. The receptor set was obtained from a woman in her late teens or twenties with Graves' hyperthyroidism that later progressed to Graves' ophthalmopathy.

This clonotype was seen repeatedly, ten times or more. The J gene is TRBJ2-7, the V gene TRBV7-9; 9 nucleotides align to TRBD1. The trim removed 6 bases at V and 2 bases at J, leaving 8 bases unmatched. The germline CDR1 and CDR2 sequences are SEHNR and FQNEAQ (reference sequence). The length of the CDR3 is 15 residues. CDR3: CASRLDRGSTYEQYF. In DNA, the CDR3 is TGTGCCAGCAGACTAGACAGGGGGTCCACCTACGAGCAGTACTTC.

A remark on this clonotype: An end of the junction does not agree with germline; a read error may underlie this. The chain employs TRBV19 and TRBJ2-2; TRBD2 aligns across 7 bases. Germline CDR1 is LNHDA and CDR2 is SQIVND (reference sequence). The CDR3 covers 14 residues. The DNA for the CDR3 is TGTGCCACTAGTGGGACTACCTACACCGGGGAGCTGTTTTTT. It yields the protein CATSGTTYTGELFF.

The chain recombines TRBV27 with TRBJ2-5, with D possibly matching TRBD2 (5 bases). With 1 base removed from V and 4 bases from J, the gap between germline ends came to 13 bases. This CDR3 comprises 15 residues. The germline V gene encodes CDR1 MNHEY and CDR2 SMNVEV (reference sequence). CDR3 bases: TGTGCCAGCAGTTTATTGAATGAGGGATTAGAGACCCAGTACTTC. Its translation is CASSLLNEGLETQYF.

This clonotype has just a few counts. The chain links TRBV5-1 to TRBJ1-2; tentatively, D is TRBD1 (6 bases). V was pared by 0 bases and J by 4 bases, with 19 bases between. The germline V gene encodes CDR1 SGHRS and CDR2 YFSETQ. This CDR3 is built from 17 residues. The CDR3: CASSLDGGRRSGYGYTF. The DNA of the CDR3 is TGCGCCAGCAGCTTGGATGGGGGGCGCAGGAGTGGCTATGGCTACACCTTC.

This clonotype was counted a few times. The V call is TRBV3-1, the J call TRBJ1-4, with D maybe TRBD1 (5 bases). Trimming left V 2 bases short and J 2 bases short, with 15 bases between. Germline assignment: CDR1 LGHDT and CDR2 YNNKEL (reference sequence). CDR3 length: 17 amino acids. CDR3 nucleotide sequence: TGTGCCAGCAGCCAAAGTCCCGGGGCCTCCACTAATGAAAAACTGTTTTTT. This gives the protein CASSQSPGASTNEKLFF.

This clonotype has at least ten counts. V is TRBV28 and J is TRBJ2-1; TRBD2 aligns across 7 bases. Germline CDR1 reads MDHEN; CDR2 reads SYDVKM. With 7 bases clipped from V and 2 bases from J, the junction kept 8 bases outside the gene matches. The CDR3 is 15 amino acids. CDR3 in DNA: TGTGCCAGCACCAAAAGCGGGAAGACCTACAATGAGCAGTTCTTC. Its protein product is CASTKSGKTYNEQFF.

This clonotype was seen many times. The chain joins TRBV6-2 or TRBV6-3 to TRBJ2-7; D might be TRBD1 or TRBD2, each matching 5 bases. V was shortened by 6 bases and J by 3 bases, with 18 bases between the two germline ends. CDR1 MNHEY and CDR2 SVGEGT come from the germline V gene. The CDR3 covers 15 residues. CDR3 sequence reads: CASRGTPTAVYEQYF. DNA of the CDR3: TGTGCCAGCAGGGGGACGCCCACGGCCGTCTACGAGCAGTACTTC.

The chain employs TRBV20-1 and TRBJ2-5; D is possibly TRBD1 (5 bases). Germline V gene data show CDR1 as DFQATT and CDR2 as SNEGSKA (reference sequence). The V and J ends lost 6 bases and 6 bases respectively, with 17 bases between them. The CDR3 totals 13 residues. Here the CDR3 reads CSAIWGPRKTQYF. DNA for the CDR3: TGCAGTGCCATTTGGGGCCCCCGCAAGACCCAGTACTTC.

This clonotype was seen only a few times. This chain connects TRBV6-6 to TRBJ2-5, with 7 nucleotides matching TRBD1. Germline V gives CDR1 MNHNY, CDR2 SVGAGI (reference sequence). The CDR3 length is 18 residues. The junction had 16 bases not matched to a gene; V was cut back by 2 bases and J by 4 bases. CDR3 residues: CASSYATISRGYRETQYF. Written as DNA, the CDR3 is TGTGCCAGCAGTTACGCGACTATTTCCAGGGGGTACCGAGAGACCCAGTACTTC.

This clonotype was counted between two and nine times. The chain couples TRBV7-9 to TRBJ2-7; 8 nucleotides agree with TRBD1. Losses at the gene ends were 4 bases for V and 7 bases for J; bases not matched to a gene: 6. Per germline, CDR1 SEHNR and CDR2 FQNEAQ (reference sequence). This CDR3 contains 13 residues. In nucleotides, the CDR3 is TGTGCCAGCAGCTCGGACAGGGATGGGGAGCAGTACTTC. Amino acids: CASSSDRDGEQYF.

The chain carries TRBV5-4 and TRBJ2-7; TRBD2 is a possible D gene (5 bases). Germline values: CDR1 SGHNT, CDR2 YYREEE (reference sequence). V dropped 4 bases and J dropped 3 bases, with 8 bases sitting between them. The CDR3 length is 12 residues. CDR3 sequence reads: CASSIRDYEQYF. CDR3 bases: TGTGCCAGCAGCATACGGGACTACGAGCAGTACTTC.

This clonotype appeared a few times. This chain links TRBV10-2 with TRBJ2-1, with TRBD2 as a possible D gene (6 bases). The CDR3 runs 17 residues. V was clipped by 0 bases and J by 4 bases, with 16 bases between them. Germline-derived CDR1 and CDR2 are WSHSY and SAAADI. DNA of the CDR3: TGCGCCAGCAGTGAGTCGAAACGGCGGGATGGGTACAATGAGCAGTTCTTC. It codes for CASSESKRRDGYNEQFF.

This clonotype has a count of ten or more. The chain couples TRBV27 to TRBJ2-4; D gene uncertain. V lost 1 base and J 1 base, leaving 11 bases between the germline ends. The CDR3 contains 16 residues. Germline V gene sequence: CDR1 MNHEY, CDR2 SMNVEV (reference sequence). The CDR3: CASSLYGRRAKNIQYF. DNA of the CDR3: TGTGCCAGCAGTTTATATGGGCGTAGGGCCAAAAACATTCAGTACTTC.

The genes are TRBV18 and TRBJ2-4; possible D gene TRBD2, 5 bases. V was pared by 2 bases and J by 3 bases, with 14 bases between. The CDR3 totals 16 residues. Germline V gene sequence: CDR1 KGHSH, CDR2 LQKENI. CDR3 in amino acids: CASSPDLGSGKNIQYF. Written as DNA, the CDR3 is TGTGCCAGCTCACCAGACCTCGGCAGCGGCAAAAACATTCAGTACTTC. Drawing the rest from reference TRBV18 and TRBJ2-4, the complete variable domain is NAGVMQNPRHLVRRRGQEARLRCSPMKGHSHVYWYRQLPEEGLKFMVYLQKENIIDESGMPKERFSAEFPKEGPSILRIQQVVRGDSAAYFCASSPDLGSGKNIQYFGAGTRLSVL.

The chain links TRBV7-9 to TRBJ2-7; D is undetermined. Looked up from germline, CDR1 is SEHNR and CDR2 is FQNEAQ (reference sequence). V was shortened by 5 bases and J by 4 bases, with 15 bases between the two germline ends. The CDR3 has 14 residues. The CDR3 sequence is CASSPAQRPYEQYF. For the CDR3, the DNA is TGTGCCAGCAGCCCCGCCCAAAGACCGTACGAGCAGTACTTC.

This sequence joins TRBV4-2 and TRBJ2-3, with D maybe TRBD2 (6 bases). The CDR3 has 19 residues. Germline V gene lookup returns CDR1 LGHNA and CDR2 YNFKEQ. V lost 1 base and J 0 bases, leaving 20 bases between the germline ends. CDR3 protein: CASSQGWGVAEPSTDTQYF. The DNA for the CDR3 is TGTGCCAGCAGCCAAGGCTGGGGGGTGGCAGAACCTAGCACAGATACGCAGTATTTT.

This chain links TRBV6-1 with TRBJ2-3; no definite D call. V lost 7 bases, J lost 6 bases, and 5 bases lay in between. This CDR3 is 10 amino acids long. Germline CDR1 and CDR2: MNHNS and SASEGT. CDR3 sequence: CASTWDTQYF. CDR3 in DNA: TGTGCCAGCACTTGGGATACGCAGTATTTT.